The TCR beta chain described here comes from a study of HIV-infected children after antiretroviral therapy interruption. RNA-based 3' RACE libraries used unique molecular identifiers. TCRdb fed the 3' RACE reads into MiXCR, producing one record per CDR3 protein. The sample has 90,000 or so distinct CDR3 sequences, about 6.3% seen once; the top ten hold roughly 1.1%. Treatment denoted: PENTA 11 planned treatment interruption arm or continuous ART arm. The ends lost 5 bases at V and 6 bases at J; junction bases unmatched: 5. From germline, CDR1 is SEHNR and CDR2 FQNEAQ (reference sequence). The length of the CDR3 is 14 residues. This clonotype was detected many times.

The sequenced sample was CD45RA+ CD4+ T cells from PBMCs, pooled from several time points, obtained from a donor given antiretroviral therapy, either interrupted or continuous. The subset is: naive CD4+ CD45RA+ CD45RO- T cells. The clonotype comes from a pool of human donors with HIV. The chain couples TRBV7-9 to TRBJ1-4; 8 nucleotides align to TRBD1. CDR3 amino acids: CASSPRQGYEKLFF. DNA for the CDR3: TGTGCCAGCAGCCCCCGACAGGGGTATGAAAAACTGTTTTTT.